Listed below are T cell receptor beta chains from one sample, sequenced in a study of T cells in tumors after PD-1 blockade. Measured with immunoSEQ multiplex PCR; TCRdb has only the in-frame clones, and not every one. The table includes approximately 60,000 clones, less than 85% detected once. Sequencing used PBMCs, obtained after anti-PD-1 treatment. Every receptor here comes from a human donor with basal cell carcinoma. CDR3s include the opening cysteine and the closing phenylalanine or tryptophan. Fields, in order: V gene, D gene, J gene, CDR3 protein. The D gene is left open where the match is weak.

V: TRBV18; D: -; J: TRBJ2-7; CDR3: CASSPQDRGRRDEQYF
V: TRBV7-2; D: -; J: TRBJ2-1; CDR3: CASNQGGLSYNEQFF
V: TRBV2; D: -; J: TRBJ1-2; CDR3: CASTRFHGYTF
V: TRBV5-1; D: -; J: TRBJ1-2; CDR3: CASSLKGLNGYTF
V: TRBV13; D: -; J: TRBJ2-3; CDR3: CASSLPGTDTQYF
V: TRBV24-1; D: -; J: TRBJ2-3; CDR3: CATSDLRRGGGASTDTQYF
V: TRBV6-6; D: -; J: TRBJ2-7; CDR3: CASTPTGGYEQYF
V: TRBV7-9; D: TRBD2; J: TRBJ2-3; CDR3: CASSPAGSGGLTDTQYF
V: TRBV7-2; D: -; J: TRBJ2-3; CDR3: CASSHLLGGGPTDTQYF
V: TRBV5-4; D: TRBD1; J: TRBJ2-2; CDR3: CASSLETGYTGELFF
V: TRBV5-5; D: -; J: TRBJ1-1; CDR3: CASSRLQVNTEAFF
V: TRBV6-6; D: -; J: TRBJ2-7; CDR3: CASSYGAAGSYEQYF
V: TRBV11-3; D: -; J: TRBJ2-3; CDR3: CASSAYRADTQYF
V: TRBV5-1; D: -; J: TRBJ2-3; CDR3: CASSQGGRLTDTQYF
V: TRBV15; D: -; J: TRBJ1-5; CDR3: CATSRDRGQPQHF
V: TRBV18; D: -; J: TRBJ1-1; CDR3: CASSPPPGLNTEAFF
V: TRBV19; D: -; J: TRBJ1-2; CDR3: CASNRGGGANYGYTF
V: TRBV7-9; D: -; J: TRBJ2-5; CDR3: CASSRGALIETQYF
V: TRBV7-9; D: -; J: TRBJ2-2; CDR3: CASSLGANTGELFF
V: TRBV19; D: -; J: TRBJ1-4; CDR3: CASGGQVPPNEKLFF
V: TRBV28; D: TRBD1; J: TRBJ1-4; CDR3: CASRRDRGVNEKLFF
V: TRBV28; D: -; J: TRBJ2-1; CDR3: CASSSRVNEQFF
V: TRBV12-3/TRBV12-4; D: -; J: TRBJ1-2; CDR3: CASSFGGYGYTF
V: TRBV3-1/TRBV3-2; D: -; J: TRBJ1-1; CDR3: CASSPWGVEGTEAFF
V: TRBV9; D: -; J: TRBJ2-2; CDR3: CASSVGVTGELFF
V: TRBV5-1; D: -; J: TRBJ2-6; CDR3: CASSLEGVSSGANVLTF
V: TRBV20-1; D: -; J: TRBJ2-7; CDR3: CSASPFPRSAYEQYF
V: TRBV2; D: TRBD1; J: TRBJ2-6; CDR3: CASTRTGATGANVLTF
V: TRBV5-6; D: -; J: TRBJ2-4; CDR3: CASSRDQPLLAKNIQYF
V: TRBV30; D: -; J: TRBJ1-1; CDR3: CAWTPGWQNTEAFF
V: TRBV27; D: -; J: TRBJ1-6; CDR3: CASKAYSNSYNSPLHF
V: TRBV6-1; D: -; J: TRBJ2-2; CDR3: CASSETGGVGTGELFF
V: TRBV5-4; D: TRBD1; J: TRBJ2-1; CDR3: CASSSPGTGAYNEQFF
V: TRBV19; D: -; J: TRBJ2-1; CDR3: CASSNFGETFWHNEQFF
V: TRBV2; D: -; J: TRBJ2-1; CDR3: CASRTRASYNEQFF
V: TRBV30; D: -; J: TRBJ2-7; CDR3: CAWTDSPGSYEQYF
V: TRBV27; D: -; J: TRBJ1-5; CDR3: CASTSHGSNQPQHF
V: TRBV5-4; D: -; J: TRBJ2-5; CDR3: CASSLRGGEETQYF
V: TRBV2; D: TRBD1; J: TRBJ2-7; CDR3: CASRTGIEQYF
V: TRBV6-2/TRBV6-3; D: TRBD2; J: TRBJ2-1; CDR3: CASSSGLAFYNEQFF
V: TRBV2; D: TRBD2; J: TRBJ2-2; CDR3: CARTSGGRSGELFF
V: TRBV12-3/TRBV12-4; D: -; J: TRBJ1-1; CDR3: CASSFKVNTEAFF
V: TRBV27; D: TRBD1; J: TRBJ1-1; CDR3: CASSSQRDRYLEAFF
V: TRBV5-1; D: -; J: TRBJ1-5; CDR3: CASSLPGDNQPQHF
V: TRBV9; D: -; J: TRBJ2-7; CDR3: CASSPGDYSYEQYF
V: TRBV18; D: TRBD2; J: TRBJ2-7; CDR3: CASSPALAGYTYEQYF
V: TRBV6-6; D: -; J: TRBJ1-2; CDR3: CASREQGATNGYTF
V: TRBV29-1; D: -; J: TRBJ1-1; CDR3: CSAYTGRNTEAFF